The 31 T cell receptor beta chains below come from one sample, sequenced in a study of T cell changes during pregnancy in multiple sclerosis. Clones were sequenced by immunoSEQ multiplex PCR, and TCRdb holds only the in-frame ones, with some missing. The sample consists of about 70,000 clones, approximately 92% of them appearing once. Sequences were derived from CD8+ T cells from peripheral blood mononuclear cells, sampled in the third trimester of pregnancy. The receptors derive from a female donor in good health, enrolled as a control in a pregnancy study.

This chain uses TRBV9 with TRBJ1-2; no clear D. This CDR3 has 13 residues. Germline loops: CDR1 SGDLS, CDR2 YYNGEE. Trimming pared 3 bases from V and 3 bases from J, leaving 9 bases between. The CDR3 bases are TGTGCCAGCAGCGCTCAGGAAGACTATGGCTACACCTTC. This gives the protein CASSAQEDYGYTF.

This chain uses TRBV27 with TRBJ2-2; 9 bases align to TRBD2. V gave up 6 bases and J gave up 5 bases; unmatched junction bases: 10. This CDR3 spans 16 amino acids. Germline CDR1 reads MNHEY; CDR2 reads SMNVEV (reference sequence). CDR3 DNA: TGTGCCAGCAGCCCGACGGCGGGGGGGTGGACCGGGGAGCTGTTTTTT. Translated: CASSPTAGGWTGELFF.

The J gene is TRBJ2-5, the V gene TRBV7-9; D possibly corresponds to TRBD1 (6 bases). Germline V lookup: CDR1 SEHNR, CDR2 FQNEAQ (reference sequence). V was clipped by 5 bases and J by 5 bases, with 12 bases between them. CDR3 length: 13 amino acids. CDR3 in amino acids: CASSPLQGETQYF. For the CDR3, the DNA is TGTGCCAGCAGCCCCCTTCAGGGGGAGACCCAGTACTTC.

The chain has TRBV27 and TRBJ2-7; 8 nucleotides match TRBD1. The germline V gene has CDR1 MNHEY and CDR2 SMNVEV (reference sequence). The CDR3 consists of 14 residues. With V trimmed by 2 bases and J by 3 bases, 3 bases remained unmatched. Here the CDR3 reads CASSLPGGSYEQYF. In DNA, the CDR3 is TGTGCCAGCAGTTTACCAGGGGGCAGCTACGAGCAGTACTTC.

This chain links TRBV30 with TRBJ1-2; TRBD1 agrees at 9 bases. Germline CDR1 and CDR2: GTSNPN and SVGIG (reference sequence). The CDR3 is 15 residues long. V was pared by 4 bases and J by 4 bases, with 10 bases of the junction left unmatched. CDR3 region: CAWIRQGVLRYGYTF. For the CDR3, the DNA is TGTGCCTGGATACGACAGGGGGTCCTACGCTATGGCTACACCTTC.

The V and J genes are TRBV9 and TRBJ1-3, with D tentatively TRBD1 (5 bases). Germline lookup yields CDR1 SGDLS and CDR2 YYNGEE. Trimming cost V 0 bases and J 1 base, with 5 bases left between them. The CDR3 sequence is 14 residues long. CDR3 sequence (DNA): TGTGCCAGCAGCGTAGGACAGTCTGGAAACACCATATATTTT. Its protein is CASSVGQSGNTIYF.

The gene calls are TRBV5-6 and TRBJ2-7; 8 bases line up with TRBD1. Germline assignment: CDR1 SGHDT and CDR2 YYEEEE. The V gene end was trimmed by 4 bases and the J gene end by 4 bases; junction bases not matched to a gene: 4. The CDR3 is made up of 13 amino acids. The DNA for the CDR3 is TGTGCCAGCAGCGAGGACAGGGAGTACGAGCAGTACTTC. Its translation is CASSEDREYEQYF.

V usage is TRBV15 and J usage is TRBJ2-7, with 7 bases aligning to TRBD1. Germline trimming cut 8 bases from V and 0 bases from J; bases unmatched to any gene: 13. Germline V gives CDR1 LNHNV, CDR2 YYDKDF (reference sequence). There are 16 residues in the CDR3. In DNA, the CDR3 is TGTGCCACCCAGGCGGGTACAGGGGCAACCTCCTACGAGCAGTACTTC. It specifies CATQAGTGATSYEQYF.

The V gene is TRBV9, the J gene TRBJ2-5; 7 nucleotides match TRBD2. The CDR3 has 14 residues. V was pared by 4 bases and J by 2 bases, with 5 bases of the junction left unmatched. Germline lookup yields CDR1 SGDLS and CDR2 YYNGEE. The CDR3 sequence is CASSLGTNQETQYF. CDR3 nucleotide sequence: TGTGCCAGCAGCCTCGGGACTAATCAAGAGACCCAGTACTTC.

In DNA form, the CDR3 reads TGTGCCAGCAGCTCCGAGCTGAAGGGGGAACGTTTCACCGGGGAGCTGTTTTTT. Translation gives CASSSELKGERFTGELFF. This chain connects TRBV7-9 to TRBJ2-2, with D possibly being TRBD1 (6 bases). The CDR3 contains 18 residues. Germline loops: CDR1 SEHNR, CDR2 FQNEAQ (reference sequence). Trimming removed 4 bases from V and 4 bases from J, with 22 bases in between. Full variable domain (missing parts from reference TRBV7-9 and TRBJ2-2): DTGVSQNPRHKITKRGQNVTFRCDPISEHNRLYWYRQTLGQGPEFLTYFQNEAQLEKSRLLSDRFSAERPKGSFSTLEIQRTEQGDSAMYLCASSSELKGERFTGELFFGEGSRLTVL.

This chain links TRBV30 with TRBJ2-3, with 9 nucleotides matching TRBD1. V lost 3 bases and J lost 3; bases outside the gene matches: 10. From germline, CDR1 is GTSNPN and CDR2 SVGIG (reference sequence). This CDR3 spans 16 amino acids. The CDR3 nucleotides are TGTGCCTGGAGGGCCCCGGGACAGGGAATTACAGATACGCAGTATTTT. This gives the protein CAWRAPGQGITDTQYF.

This clone was picked up a small number of times. The chain uses TRBV5-1 and TRBJ1-1; D is unresolved. V lost 0 bases, J lost 1 base, and 4 bases lay in between. The length of the CDR3 is 13 residues. Germline CDR1 reads SGHRS; CDR2 reads YFSETQ. As DNA, the CDR3 is TGCGCCAGCAGCTTGGACAGGAACACTGAAGCTTTCTTT. Residues: CASSLDRNTEAFF.

This clone occurred once. The chain is built from TRBV7-2 and TRBJ2-3, with D uncertain. From germline, CDR1 is SGHTA and CDR2 FQGNSA. Trimming removed 5 bases from V and 4 bases from J, with 7 bases in between. This CDR3 spans 12 amino acids. As DNA, the CDR3 is TGTGCCAGCAGCCCAGTCCCAGATACGCAGTATTTT. This sequence encodes CASSPVPDTQYF. Full variable domain (remainder filled in from reference TRBV7-2 and TRBJ2-3): GAGVSQSPSNKVTEKGKDVELRCDPISGHTALYWYRQSLGQGLEFLIYFQGNSAPDKSGLPSDRFSAERTGGSVSTLTIQRTQQEDSAVYLCASSPVPDTQYFGPGTRLTVL.

This clone was counted once. The chain employs TRBV27 and TRBJ1-2; 8 nucleotides align to TRBD1. V gave up 5 bases and J gave up 1 base; unmatched junction bases: 9. The CDR3 consists of 16 residues. Germline V lookup: CDR1 MNHEY, CDR2 SMNVEV (reference sequence). The CDR3 DNA is TGTGCCAGCAGTGCAACACCGGGACAGGTTAACTATGGCTACACCTTC. Its translation: CASSATPGQVNYGYTF.

The chain links TRBV7-9 to TRBJ2-1; 11 nucleotides agree with TRBD2. V was clipped by 4 bases and J by 2 bases; unmatched bases: 1. In germline, CDR1 is SEHNR, CDR2 FQNEAQ (reference sequence). The CDR3 is 15 residues long. This chain's CDR3 is CASSSTSGAYNEQFF. CDR3 DNA: TGTGCCAGCAGCTCGACTAGCGGGGCCTACAATGAGCAGTTCTTC.

This clone was observed a single time. This chain connects TRBV9 to TRBJ1-6; 9 bases align to TRBD1. J lost 2 bases, V lost 3 bases, and 12 bases had no gene match. Germline-derived CDR1 and CDR2 are SGDLS and YYNGEE. The CDR3 contains 19 residues. The chain's CDR3 is CASSAKPGQGRTYNSPLHF. CDR3 bases: TGTGCCAGCAGCGCGAAACCCGGACAGGGGAGGACCTATAATTCACCCCTCCACTTT.

This chain uses TRBV19 with TRBJ2-1; D gene unclear. CDR3 size: 13 residues. Germline values: CDR1 LNHDA, CDR2 SQIVND (reference sequence). The V gene lost 0 bases and the J gene lost 4 bases, with 4 bases spanning the gap. CDR3 residues: CASSIDLYNEQFF. CDR3 coding DNA: TGTGCCAGTAGTATAGATTTATACAATGAGCAGTTCTTC.

V and J are TRBV10-3 and TRBJ2-7; 9 nucleotides line up with TRBD1. Trimming took 6 bases from V and 5 from J; bases not matched to a gene: 8. The CDR3 is made up of 14 amino acids. Per the germline V gene, CDR1 is ENHRY and CDR2 is SYGVKD. The CDR3 region has the DNA TGTGCCATCAGATCCGGGACAGGGTTTAACGAGCAGTACTTC. Translated, it gives CAIRSGTGFNEQYF.

The rearrangement links TRBV7-9 to TRBJ2-7, with TRBD2 matching over 13 bases. V lost 5 bases, J lost 2 bases, and 12 bases stayed unmatched. Germline CDR1 reads SEHNR; CDR2 reads FQNEAQ (reference sequence). The CDR3 is 18 amino acids. The CDR3 DNA sequence: TGTGCCAGCAGCGCCATGGGGTCGGGACTAGCGGGGACCTACGAGCAGTACTTC. Translated: CASSAMGSGLAGTYEQYF.

This clone appeared once. Other DNA sequences of this sample code for an identical CDR3. The chain uses TRBV19 and TRBJ2-1, with D uncertain. The CDR3 length is 14 residues. Trimming stripped 3 bases from V and 5 bases from J, with 11 bases between. Germline values: CDR1 LNHDA, CDR2 SQIVND (reference sequence). CDR3 residues: CASSIPRRDNEQFF. DNA of the CDR3: TGTGCCAGTAGTATTCCCCGTCGGGACAATGAGCAGTTCTTC. The whole variable domain, remainder taken from reference TRBV19 and TRBJ2-1, is DGGITQSPKYLFRKEGQNVTLSCEQNLNHDAMYWYRQDPGQGLRLIYYSQIVNDFQKGDIAEGYSVSREKKESFPLTVTSAQKNPTAFYLCASSIPRRDNEQFFGPGTRLTVL.

V is TRBV7-2 and J is TRBJ2-1; TRBD2 aligns across 7 bases. CDR1 SGHTA and CDR2 FQGNSA come from the germline V gene. This CDR3 comprises 15 residues. V was clipped by 1 base and J by 4 bases; unmatched bases: 4. The CDR3 loop reads CASSLVMRGYNEQFF. For the CDR3, the DNA is TGTGCCAGCAGCTTAGTAATGCGGGGGTACAATGAGCAGTTCTTC. Using reference TRBV7-2 and TRBJ2-1 for the parts outside the CDR3, the full variable domain is GAGVSQSPSNKVTEKGKDVELRCDPISGHTALYWYRQSLGQGLEFLIYFQGNSAPDKSGLPSDRFSAERTGGSVSTLTIQRTQQEDSAVYLCASSLVMRGYNEQFFGPGTRLTVL.

The V gene is TRBV11-3, the J gene TRBJ2-7; 13 bases match TRBD2. V was clipped by 5 bases and J by 4 bases; unmatched bases: 8. The CDR3 covers 16 residues. Looked up from germline, CDR1 is SGHNT and CDR2 is YENEEA. CDR3 in DNA: TGTGCCAGCAGCCGGACTAGCGGGGGTCCCTTTTACGAGCAGTACTTC. Translation: CASSRTSGGPFYEQYF.

This chain joins TRBV9 and TRBJ1-4; tentative D call: TRBD1 (5 bases). The V gene lost 2 bases and the J gene lost 8 bases, with 16 bases spanning the gap. Germline CDR1 is SGDLS and CDR2 is YYNGEE. The CDR3 has 15 amino acids. The CDR3 spells CASSVGTQLAEKLFF. The CDR3 DNA reads as TGTGCCAGCAGCGTGGGGACTCAATTGGCGGAAAAACTGTTTTTT.

This chain links TRBV27 with TRBJ1-2; D not certain. CDR3 length equals 12 residues. CDR1 MNHEY and CDR2 SMNVEV come from the germline V gene (reference sequence). V was shortened by 6 bases and J by 0 bases, with 5 bases between the two germline ends. For the CDR3, the DNA is TGTGCCAGCAGCAGTTCTAACTATGGCTACACCTTC. This translates into CASSSSNYGYTF.

This chain joins TRBV6-5 and TRBJ1-2; maybe TRBD1 (5 bases). This CDR3 is built from 14 residues. V lost 4 bases and J lost 4, with 13 bases in between. Looked up from germline, CDR1 is MNHEY and CDR2 is SVGAGI. DNA of the CDR3: TGTGCCAGCAGTTCCTTCGACAGAGCCTATGGCTACACCTTC. This gives the protein CASSSFDRAYGYTF.

The chain uses TRBV29-1 and TRBJ1-2; TRBD1 aligns across 7 bases. With V trimmed by 3 bases and J by 4 bases, 5 bases remained unmatched. The length of the CDR3 is 13 residues. Per germline, CDR1 SQVTM and CDR2 ANQGSEA. CDR3 nucleotide sequence: TGCAGCGTTGATGCCCAGGGGGGCTATGGCTACACCTTC. It is translated as CSVDAQGGYGYTF.

The table lists this clone with a few counts. This sequence joins TRBV25-1 and TRBJ1-1; D gene ambiguous. Germline V lookup: CDR1 MGHDK, CDR2 SYGVNS. Between the trimmed V and J ends, which lost 4 bases and 2 bases, there was a span of 5 bases. The CDR3 length is 12 residues. The CDR3 DNA sequence: TGTGCCAGCAGTGCGGGAAACACTGAAGCTTTCTTT. Translated, it gives CASSAGNTEAFF.

Turning to this clone: At one end the junction does not follow the germline gene, possibly because of a read error. Other DNA variants within this sample encode the same CDR3. This chain links TRBV5-4 with TRBJ1-2; 8 bases map to TRBD1. Looked up from germline, CDR1 is SGHNT and CDR2 is YYREEE (reference sequence). The CDR3 spans 15 residues. The CDR3 sequence: CASSMVSRTGHGYTF. The CDR3 DNA sequence: TGCGCCAGCAGCATGGTTTCACGGACAGGGCATGGCTACACCTTC.

J is TRBJ2-7 and V is TRBV19, with a possible D match to TRBD1 (5 bases). The CDR3 runs 15 residues. The V end lost 3 bases, the J end lost 0 bases, and 12 bases lay between the germline ends. Germline V gene lookup returns CDR1 LNHDA and CDR2 SQIVND (reference sequence). The CDR3 sequence: CASSMLQESSYEQYF. The CDR3 region has the DNA TGTGCCAGTAGTATGCTACAGGAGAGCTCCTACGAGCAGTACTTC.

The chain uses TRBV7-2 and TRBJ2-7; 7 bases line up with TRBD1. Germline V gene lookup returns CDR1 SGHTA and CDR2 FQGNSA. This CDR3 contains 12 residues. V dropped 5 bases and J dropped 5; count of bases not matched to a gene: 3. The DNA of the CDR3 is TGTGCCAGCAGCGCGACAGGGAACGAGCAGTACTTC. It is translated as CASSATGNEQYF.

The chain joins TRBV5-6 to TRBJ2-2; D remains unclear. V was clipped by 6 bases and J by 0 bases, with 6 bases between them. The CDR3 is 13 residues long. Germline CDR1 reads SGHDT; CDR2 reads YYEEEE. This CDR3 reads CASTGPNTGELFF. The DNA of the CDR3 is TGTGCCAGCACAGGCCCGAACACCGGGGAGCTGTTTTTT.